A selection of T cell receptor beta chains follows, all from one sample in a study of blood T cells in healthy people across ages. From the 5' RACE reads, TCRdb called clonotypes with MiXCR, one entry per CDR3 protein. The sample lists some 1.6 million distinct CDR3 sequences; around 35% were seen once. Specimen: blood. The receptors stem from a woman in her thirties in good health. Both conserved end residues are part of each CDR3. Each record gives: CDR3 DNA, CDR3 protein, clone size, D gene, J gene, CDR3 length, V gene. D genes are given only for firm matches. Only part of the rows carry a size: once, few, many, or a class if the clone is expanded.

TGTGCTAACGCCCAACTCAATGAGCAGTTCTTC,CANAQLNEQFF,-,-,TRBJ2-1,11,TRBV12-5
TGTGCCAGCAGCTTAGCGCCGGGTCTCGGGGATGAGCAGTTCTTC,CASSLAPGLGDEQFF,once,-,TRBJ2-1,15,TRBV7-9
TGTGCCAGCAGCTGGGCTAGCGGGAGATCCCTCAATGAGCAGTTCTTC,CASSWASGRSLNEQFF,few,TRBD2,TRBJ2-1,16,TRBV7-2
TGTGCCAGCAGTATCACCGGGCCGAATGAGCAGTTCTTC,CASSITGPNEQFF,many,-,TRBJ2-1,13,TRBV27
TGTGCCAGCAGCCGAGATCAGGCGGGGAATTCACCCCTCCACTTT,CASSRDQAGNSPLHF,few,-,TRBJ1-6,15,TRBV7-2
TGTGCCAGCAGTTCAACGGGACAAAAAAACGAGCAGTTCTTC,CASSSTGQKNEQFF,few,-,TRBJ2-1,14,TRBV12-3/TRBV12-4
TGTGCCAGTAGTATTGTCAGGGGGGACGAGCAGTACTTC,CASSIVRGDEQYF,-,-,TRBJ2-7,13,TRBV19
TGCGCCAGCAGCTTGAGCAAGGGCCGAGAGACCCAGTACTTC,CASSLSKGRETQYF,-,-,TRBJ2-5,14,TRBV5-1
TGCGCCAGCAGCTTGGCACCGACTAGCGGGAGGGCCAGTGGAGATACGCAGTATTTT,CASSLAPTSGRASGDTQYF,few,TRBD2,TRBJ2-3,19,TRBV5-1
TGCGCCAGCAGCCCGCCGGAGCGGGGGGTCCATGATACGCAGTATTTT,CASSPPERGVHDTQYF,-,TRBD2,TRBJ2-3,16,TRBV5-1
TGTGCCAGCAGCTTAACGGACTCCTCCAATGAGCAGTTCTTC,CASSLTDSSNEQFF,-,-,TRBJ2-1,14,TRBV7-7
TGTGCCAGCAGTTTGCGATGGCCCTCCTACAATGAGCAGTTCTTC,CASSLRWPSYNEQFF,few,-,TRBJ2-1,15,TRBV27
TGCGCCAGCAGCTTGGCGACTAGCGACTACACAGATACGCAGTATTTT,CASSLATSDYTDTQYF,-,TRBD2,TRBJ2-3,16,TRBV5-1
TGTGCCAGCAGCTTAGGTGGGAAGCGGAACACAGATACGCAGTATTTT,CASSLGGKRNTDTQYF,few,-,TRBJ2-3,16,TRBV7-2
TGCGCCAGCAGCCAAGAGGATTGGGACTCCCAAGAGACCCAGTACTTC,CASSQEDWDSQETQYF,few,-,TRBJ2-5,16,TRBV4-1
TGTGCCAGCAGCCCCGAAGGGGGAAGTTTGAACGAGCAGTACTTC,CASSPEGGSLNEQYF,-,-,TRBJ2-7,15,TRBV3-1
TGTGCCAGCTCACCGGCCGAAGGGACTGGGGCCAACGTCCTGACTTTC,CASSPAEGTGANVLTF,-,-,TRBJ2-6,16,TRBV18
TGTGCCAGCAGTCTCAGGACATCTGAAGCTTTCTTT,CASSLRTSEAFF,few,-,TRBJ1-1,12,TRBV28
TGCAGCGTTGAGGGACGGGATAACTACAATGAGCAGTTCTTC,CSVEGRDNYNEQFF,-,-,TRBJ2-1,14,TRBV29-1
TGTGCCAGCAGTTACTATCTCCTGAACACTGAAGCTTTCTTT,CASSYYLLNTEAFF,few,-,TRBJ1-1,14,TRBV6-2/TRBV6-3
TGTGCCAGCAGTTACTCTCCCGACAGGGGAGGTGGCTACACCTTC,CASSYSPDRGGGYTF,-,TRBD1,TRBJ1-2,15,TRBV6-5
TGCAGTGCGGAAAACAGGGTCGGCACCGGGGAGCTGTTTTTT,CSAENRVGTGELFF,-,-,TRBJ2-2,14,TRBV20-1
TGTGCCAGCAGTTATTCTAGCGGGGGGGGAAATACGCAGTATTTT,CASSYSSGGGNTQYF,-,TRBD2,TRBJ2-3,15,TRBV6-5
TGTGCCAGCAGTGCACAGGGGGGGAGCGCCGAGCAGTACTTC,CASSAQGGSAEQYF,few,-,TRBJ2-7,14,TRBV12-3/TRBV12-4
TGTGCCAGCAGCGTAGGGCTCCTCCATGAGCAGTTCTTC,CASSVGLLHEQFF,few,-,TRBJ2-1,13,TRBV9
TGTGCCAGCAAAGGGACAGGGGATTCACCCCTCCACTTT,CASKGTGDSPLHF,few,TRBD1,TRBJ1-6,13,TRBV6-1
TGTGCCAGCAATAGTCCGGGACAGCCCCAGCATTTT,CASNSPGQPQHF,few,-,TRBJ1-5,12,TRBV28
TGTGCCAGCAGTGAATCGTCCCGCGATACGCAGTATTTT,CASSESSRDTQYF,-,-,TRBJ2-3,13,TRBV9
TGTGCCAGCAGGATCGGACAGGGCTCCTACGAGCAGTACTTC,CASRIGQGSYEQYF,few,TRBD1,TRBJ2-7,14,TRBV11-2
TGCGCCAGCAGCCAAGTTGTCTTGGAGACCCAGTACTTC,CASSQVVLETQYF,-,-,TRBJ2-5,13,TRBV4-1
TGTGCCAGCAGCGTAGTGAGTGCATACAATGAGCAGTTCTTC,CASSVVSAYNEQFF,few,-,TRBJ2-1,14,TRBV9
TGTGCCAGCAGTTCCACACTGGACTCTGGAAACACCATATATTTT,CASSSTLDSGNTIYF,once,-,TRBJ1-3,15,TRBV6-6
TGTGCCAGCAGTTTAGCCGGCTATACAGGGGGACAGTACTACGAGCAGTACTTC,CASSLAGYTGGQYYEQYF,few,TRBD1,TRBJ2-7,18,TRBV12-3/TRBV12-4
TGCAGCGTTGAAGGGGGACATAAGAACACTGAAGCTTTCTTT,CSVEGGHKNTEAFF,-,-,TRBJ1-1,14,TRBV29-1
TGTGACAGCAGTTACACTAGAGTCGAGCAGTTCTTC,CDSSYTRVEQFF,-,-,TRBJ2-1,12,TRBV6-2/TRBV6-3
TGTGCCAGCAGCGGGACTAGCTACCGTCCCCTTAGTGAGTTCTTC,CASSGTSYRPLSEFF,-,TRBD2,TRBJ2-1,15,TRBV12-3/TRBV12-4
TGTGCCAGCAGCTTCTCTGGCGGGAGTCGCGGGGAGCAGTACTTC,CASSFSGGSRGEQYF,many,TRBD2,TRBJ2-7,15,TRBV11-2
TGTGCCAGCAGTTCGACAGGGGGCAACAGGGAGCTGTTTTTT,CASSSTGGNRELFF,-,TRBD1,TRBJ2-2,14,TRBV12-3/TRBV12-4
TGTGCCAGCAGCTTAGTCCCGGGGGGCCGGGAGACCCAGTACTTC,CASSLVPGGRETQYF,-,-,TRBJ2-5,15,TRBV11-2
TGCGCCAGCAGCTTGGCCCGGACTAGCGGGGGGGCCACCGATGAGCAGTTCTTC,CASSLARTSGGATDEQFF,-,TRBD2,TRBJ2-1,18,TRBV5-1
TGTGCCAGCAGCTTAGAGGGGCGAGGAACCCAGTACTTC,CASSLEGRGTQYF,-,-,TRBJ2-5,13,TRBV7-8
TGTGCCACCATGGACAGGGGAAGCTCCGGAAACACCATATATTTT,CATMDRGSSGNTIYF,-,TRBD1,TRBJ1-3,15,TRBV27
TGTGCCAGCAGCCTCGGGACAGGGGTGTGCTACGAGCAGTACTTC,CASSLGTGVCYEQYF,few,TRBD1,TRBJ2-7,15,TRBV11-2
TGTGCCAGCAGCTTACAGGGGTCGACCCAGTACTTC,CASSLQGSTQYF,few,-,TRBJ2-5,12,TRBV13
TGTGCCAGCAGTTACAAGCGGGGATCCCACAATGAGCAGTTCTTC,CASSYKRGSHNEQFF,-,TRBD2,TRBJ2-1,15,TRBV6-5
TGTGCCAGCAGTCGAGGGGAAGGCAGACATAGCACAGATACGCAGTATTTT,CASSRGEGRHSTDTQYF,few,-,TRBJ2-3,17,TRBV27
TGCAGTTTGACAGGGGGAAACTATGGCTACACCTTC,CSLTGGNYGYTF,-,TRBD1,TRBJ1-2,12,TRBV20-1
TGTGCCAGCAGCCTGGGACAGGGAGGAGGGATACTAAGCACAGATACGCAGTATTTT,CASSLGQGGGILSTDTQYF,-,TRBD1,TRBJ2-3,19,TRBV7-9
TGTGCCAGCAGCAAAGTTTCCGGGACTAGCAATCAGCCCCAGCATTTT,CASSKVSGTSNQPQHF,-,-,TRBJ1-5,16,TRBV21-1